This is a list of T cell receptor beta chains from one sample in a study of blood T cells in healthy people across ages. One entry per CDR3 protein, called by TCRdb with MiXCR from the 5' RACE reads. The data show 1.5 million or so distinct CDR3 sequences, around two fifths seen once. The specimen sequenced was blood. The receptors were gathered from a woman under 30 in good health. Each CDR3 is given with its conserved first and last residue. The D gene is left open where the match is weak. Some rows have no size entry. The others give once, few or many, or a class for an expanded clone.

V	D	J	size	DNA	CDR3
TRBV6-4	TRBD2	TRBJ2-2	.	TGTGCCAGCAGTGCACTAGCGGAGATGAACACCGGGGAGCTGTTTTTT	CASSALAEMNTGELFF
TRBV5-1	TRBD2	TRBJ2-3	few	TGCGCCAGCAGCTTGGAGACTAGCGGGGGCCGCACAGATACGCAGTATTTT	CASSLETSGGRTDTQYF
TRBV7-9	.	TRBJ2-3	.	TGTGCCAGCAGGGAGGGGATTGAAGATACGCAGTATTTT	CASREGIEDTQYF
TRBV6-1	TRBD2	TRBJ2-3	few	TGTGCCAGCAGGGACGGGACTAGCGGGACAGATACGCAGTATTTT	CASRDGTSGTDTQYF
TRBV5-1	.	TRBJ2-7	.	TGCGCCAGCAGCTTGGGGTCAGGGTACTACGAGCAGTACTTC	CASSLGSGYYEQYF
TRBV12-3/TRBV12-4	.	TRBJ2-1	.	TGTGCCAGCAGTTTAGGACACCGCTCCTACAATGAGCAGTTCTTC	CASSLGHRSYNEQFF
TRBV2	.	TRBJ1-4	.	TGTGCCAGCAGGGACCGAAGAACTAATGAAAAACTGTTTTTT	CASRDRRTNEKLFF
TRBV20-1	TRBD2	TRBJ2-5	.	TGCAGTGCTCAGCTAGCGGGGGGCATGCAGACCCAGTACTTC	CSAQLAGGMQTQYF
TRBV12-3/TRBV12-4	.	TRBJ1-2	.	TGTGCCAGCAGTTTCGCAGGAGCTAACTATGGCTACACCTTC	CASSFAGANYGYTF
TRBV6-1	.	TRBJ2-5	.	TGTGCCAGCAGCCTCCGGAGAGGGGGCGGGGGCCTACAAGAGACCCAGTACTTC	CASSLRRGGGGLQETQYF
TRBV20-1	TRBD1	TRBJ2-7	few	TGCAGTGCTAGGTCTAAGGGACAGGGCTCCTACGAGCAGTACTTC	CSARSKGQGSYEQYF
TRBV11-3	.	TRBJ2-1	few	TGTGCCAGCAGTTCAACCTTAATTGACGAGCAGTTCTTC	CASSSTLIDEQFF
TRBV20-1	.	TRBJ2-7	.	TGCAGTGCTAGAGATTTTGGCGATCCCTACAATGGGCAGTACTTC	CSARDFGDPYNGQYF
TRBV6-1	.	TRBJ2-1	.	TGTGCCAGCAGTGAAGTTATAGGCTTTGCCTCCTACAATGAGCAGTTCTTC	CASSEVIGFASYNEQFF
TRBV4-2	TRBD1	TRBJ1-2	.	TGTGCCAGCAGCCAAGCTAGCGGGACAGCTAACTATGGCTACACCTTC	CASSQASGTANYGYTF
TRBV6-5	TRBD1	TRBJ1-2	.	TGTGCCAGCAGTCTTTACAGGGGGCAGGACTATGGCTACACCTTC	CASSLYRGQDYGYTF
TRBV9	.	TRBJ2-7	.	TGTGCCTGCAGCGACGGGGCGCAGGGACCCTACGAGCAGTACTTC	CACSDGAQGPYEQYF
TRBV10-2	.	TRBJ2-7	.	TGCGCCAGCAGTGAGCCCGGAGCCTACGAGCAGTACTTC	CASSEPGAYEQYF
TRBV11-2	TRBD2	TRBJ2-3	.	TGTGCCAGCAGCTTAGAGGGGTGGGTAGCGGGAACAGATACGCAGTATTTT	CASSLEGWVAGTDTQYF
TRBV7-8	TRBD2	TRBJ2-3	.	TGTGCCAGCAGCTTATTTCCCCCTAGCGGGTTAAGCACAGATACGCAGTATTTT	CASSLFPPSGLSTDTQYF
TRBV5-1	TRBD2	TRBJ2-1	.	TGCGCCAGCAGCTTGGGGACTAGCGGGAGTTGGGGTGAGCAGTTCTTC	CASSLGTSGSWGEQFF
TRBV10-3	.	TRBJ2-5	many	TGTGCCATCAGTGGCGACCCCCGAGAGACCCAGTACTTC	CAISGDPRETQYF
TRBV6-1	TRBD2	TRBJ2-7	.	TGTGCCAGCAGTGAATGGCTTTCCGGGGGGTCCTACGAGCAGTACTTC	CASSEWLSGGSYEQYF
TRBV5-1	TRBD2	TRBJ2-3	.	TGCGCCAGCAGCTTTAACCCTTCCCTTCTGGGAGGGCGCACAGATACGCAGTATTTT	CASSFNPSLLGGRTDTQYF
TRBV7-2	TRBD2	TRBJ2-1	few	TGTGCCAGCAGCCATGGGGTAGCGGGATGGGATGAGCAGTTCTTC	CASSHGVAGWDEQFF
TRBV2	.	TRBJ1-5	.	TGTGCCAGCAGAATAAGTGGAGGGGAAGGTCAGCCCCAGCATTTT	CASRISGGEGQPQHF
TRBV29-1	.	TRBJ2-1	.	TGCAGCGATAAGTTCGGCTCCTACAATGAGCGGTTCTTC	CSDKFGSYNERFF
TRBV12-3/TRBV12-4	.	TRBJ2-5	.	TGTGCCAGCAGTCCCACGGGCCGAGGAGAGACCCAGTACTTC	CASSPTGRGETQYF
TRBV7-9	.	TRBJ2-5	.	TGTGCCAGCAGCTTAGGGCGGGTGTACCAAGAGACCCAGTACTTC	CASSLGRVYQETQYF
TRBV25-1	.	TRBJ2-1	.	TGTGCCAGCAGTGAATTCGGGGGATCTAAGGCTGAGCAGTTCTTC	CASSEFGGSKAEQFF
TRBV14	.	TRBJ2-1	.	TGTGCCAGCAGCCCCGAAAAGCGGGTTTTGCTAGATCCATACAATGAGCAGTTCTTC	CASSPEKRVLLDPYNEQFF
TRBV12-3/TRBV12-4	.	TRBJ2-5	.	TGTGCCAGCAGCACGCTTCGGGGGACCCAAGAGACCCAGTACTTC	CASSTLRGTQETQYF
TRBV2	.	TRBJ2-1	once	TGTGCCAGCAGTGAACCGGGGGACTCCTACAATGAGCAGTTCTTC	CASSEPGDSYNEQFF
TRBV6-2/TRBV6-3	TRBD2	TRBJ2-7	.	TGTGCCAGCAGTGACAGCGGGGTGGAGTACGAGCAGTACTTC	CASSDSGVEYEQYF
TRBV7-2	.	TRBJ2-1	few	TGTGCCAGCAGCTGGGCAGCACTCAATGAGCAGTTCTTC	CASSWAALNEQFF
TRBV25-1	.	TRBJ2-7	few	TGTGCCAGCAGTGAAACAGGGATTTACAATGAGCAGTACTTC	CASSETGIYNEQYF
TRBV5-1	.	TRBJ2-7	.	TGCGCCAGCAGCTTGGAAAGGTTGGGGTATGAGCAGTACTTC	CASSLERLGYEQYF